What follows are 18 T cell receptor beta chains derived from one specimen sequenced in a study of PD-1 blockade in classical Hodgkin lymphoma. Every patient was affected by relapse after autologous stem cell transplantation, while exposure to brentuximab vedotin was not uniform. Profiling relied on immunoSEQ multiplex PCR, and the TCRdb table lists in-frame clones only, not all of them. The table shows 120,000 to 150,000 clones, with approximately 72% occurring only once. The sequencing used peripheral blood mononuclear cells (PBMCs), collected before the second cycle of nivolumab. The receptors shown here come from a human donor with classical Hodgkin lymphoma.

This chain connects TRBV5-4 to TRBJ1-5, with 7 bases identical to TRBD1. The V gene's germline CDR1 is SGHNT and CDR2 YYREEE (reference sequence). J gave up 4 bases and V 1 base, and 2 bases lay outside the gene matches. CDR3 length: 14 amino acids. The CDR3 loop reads CASSLSGGNQPQHF. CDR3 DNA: TGTGCCAGCAGCTTGTCAGGGGGAAATCAGCCCCAGCATTTT. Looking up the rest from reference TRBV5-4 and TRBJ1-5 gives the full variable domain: ETGVTQSPTHLIKTRGQQVTLRCSSQSGHNTVSWYQQALGQGPQFIFQYYREEENGRGNFPPRFSGLQFPNYSSELNVNALELDDSALYLCASSLSGGNQPQHFGDGTRLSIL.

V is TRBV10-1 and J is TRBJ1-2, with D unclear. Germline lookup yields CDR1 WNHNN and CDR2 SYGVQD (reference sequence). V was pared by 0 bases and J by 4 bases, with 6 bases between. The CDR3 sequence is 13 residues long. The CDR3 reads CASSESSFYGYTF. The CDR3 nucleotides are TGCGCCAGCAGTGAGTCAAGCTTCTATGGCTACACCTTC.

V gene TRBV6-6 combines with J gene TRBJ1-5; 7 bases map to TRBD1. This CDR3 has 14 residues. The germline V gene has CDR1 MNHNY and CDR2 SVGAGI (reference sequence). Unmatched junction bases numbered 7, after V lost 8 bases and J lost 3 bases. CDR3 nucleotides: TGTGCCAGCGGACGCGGGACAGACAATCAGCCCCAGCATTTT. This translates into CASGRGTDNQPQHF.

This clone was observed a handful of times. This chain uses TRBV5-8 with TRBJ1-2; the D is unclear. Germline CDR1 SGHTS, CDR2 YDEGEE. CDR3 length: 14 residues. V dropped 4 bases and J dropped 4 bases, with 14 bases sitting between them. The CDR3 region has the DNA TGTGCCAGCAGCCTCCCCTGGGGAGGCTATGGCTACACCTTC. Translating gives CASSLPWGGYGYTF. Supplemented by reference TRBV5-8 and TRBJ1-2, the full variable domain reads EAGVTQSPTHLIKTRGQQATLRCSPISGHTSVYWYQQALGLGLQFLLWYDEGEERNRGNFPPRFSGRQFPNYSSELNVNALELEDSALYLCASSLPWGGYGYTFGSGTRLTVV.

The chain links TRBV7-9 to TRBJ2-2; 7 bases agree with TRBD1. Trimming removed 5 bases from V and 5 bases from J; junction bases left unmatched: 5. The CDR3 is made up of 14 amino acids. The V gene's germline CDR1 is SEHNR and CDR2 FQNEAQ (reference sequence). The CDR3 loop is CASSLTGDTGELFF. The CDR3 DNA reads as TGTGCCAGCAGCCTTACAGGGGATACCGGGGAGCTGTTTTTT.

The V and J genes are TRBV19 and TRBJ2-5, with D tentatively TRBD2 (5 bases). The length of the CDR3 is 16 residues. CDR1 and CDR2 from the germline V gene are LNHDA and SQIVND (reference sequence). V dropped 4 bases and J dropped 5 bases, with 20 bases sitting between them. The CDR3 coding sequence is TGTGCCAGTAGTAATCGGGTGGAGGTGGCGTGGGAGACCCAGTACTTC. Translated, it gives CASSNRVEVAWETQYF. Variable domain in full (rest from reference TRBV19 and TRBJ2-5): DGGITQSPKYLFRKEGQNVTLSCEQNLNHDAMYWYRQDPGQGLRLIYYSQIVNDFQKGDIAEGYSVSREKKESFPLTVTSAQKNPTAFYLCASSNRVEVAWETQYFGPGTRLLVL.

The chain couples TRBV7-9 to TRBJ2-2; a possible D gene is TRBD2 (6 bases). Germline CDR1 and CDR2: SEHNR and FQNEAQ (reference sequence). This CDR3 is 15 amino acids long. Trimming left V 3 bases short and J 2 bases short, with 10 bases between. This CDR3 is CASSFVGSNTGELFF. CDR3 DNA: TGTGCCAGCAGCTTTGTCGGGAGCAACACCGGGGAGCTGTTTTTT.

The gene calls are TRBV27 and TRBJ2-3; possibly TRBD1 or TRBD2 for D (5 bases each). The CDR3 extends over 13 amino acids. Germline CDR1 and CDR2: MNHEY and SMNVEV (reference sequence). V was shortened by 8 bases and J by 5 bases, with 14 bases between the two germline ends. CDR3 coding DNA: TGTGCCAGCGCAGGGCGGGCCAGAGATACGCAGTATTTT. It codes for CASAGRARDTQYF.

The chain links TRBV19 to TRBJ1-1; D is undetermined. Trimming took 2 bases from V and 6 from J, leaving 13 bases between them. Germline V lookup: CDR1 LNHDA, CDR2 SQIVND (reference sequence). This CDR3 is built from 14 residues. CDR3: CASSIYSQQSEAFF. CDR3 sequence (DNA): TGTGCCAGTAGTATATATTCCCAACAGTCTGAAGCTTTCTTT. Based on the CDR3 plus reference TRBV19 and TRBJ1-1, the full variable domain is DGGITQSPKYLFRKEGQNVTLSCEQNLNHDAMYWYRQDPGQGLRLIYYSQIVNDFQKGDIAEGYSVSREKKESFPLTVTSAQKNPTAFYLCASSIYSQQSEAFFGQGTRLTVV.

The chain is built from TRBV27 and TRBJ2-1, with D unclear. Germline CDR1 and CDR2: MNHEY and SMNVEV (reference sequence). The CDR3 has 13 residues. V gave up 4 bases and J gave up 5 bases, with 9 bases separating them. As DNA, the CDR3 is TGTGCCAGCAGTTCCCAGTTAAACAATGAGCAGTTCTTC. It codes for CASSSQLNNEQFF.

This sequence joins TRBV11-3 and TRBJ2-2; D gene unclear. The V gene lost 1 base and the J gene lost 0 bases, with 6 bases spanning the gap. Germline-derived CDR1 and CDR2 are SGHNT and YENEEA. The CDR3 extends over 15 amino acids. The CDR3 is CASSLGGANTGELFF. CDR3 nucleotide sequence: TGTGCCAGCAGCTTAGGTGGGGCGAACACCGGGGAGCTGTTTTTT. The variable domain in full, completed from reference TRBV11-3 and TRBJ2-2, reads EAGVVQSPRYKIIEKKQPVAFWCNPISGHNTLYWYLQNLGQGPELLIRYENEEAVDDSQLPKDRFSAERLKGVDSTLKIQPAELGDSAVYLCASSLGGANTGELFFGEGSRLTVL.

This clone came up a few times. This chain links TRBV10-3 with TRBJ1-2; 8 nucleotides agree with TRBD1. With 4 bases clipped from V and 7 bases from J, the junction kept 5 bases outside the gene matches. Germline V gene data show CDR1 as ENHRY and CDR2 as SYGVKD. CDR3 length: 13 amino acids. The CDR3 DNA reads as TGTGCCATCAGTGGAGTGGACAGGGTTGGCTACACCTTC. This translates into CAISGVDRVGYTF.

CDR3 in DNA: TGTGCCAGCAGTAGGTCAGGGAGAACTAATTCACCCCTCCACTTT. The encoded protein is CASSRSGRTNSPLHF. The V and J genes are TRBV9 and TRBJ1-6; D possibly corresponds to TRBD1 (5 bases). With 5 bases removed from V and 6 bases from J, the gap between germline ends came to 15 bases. CDR1 is SGDLS and CDR2 is YYNGEE in the germline V gene. This CDR3 region has 15 residues.

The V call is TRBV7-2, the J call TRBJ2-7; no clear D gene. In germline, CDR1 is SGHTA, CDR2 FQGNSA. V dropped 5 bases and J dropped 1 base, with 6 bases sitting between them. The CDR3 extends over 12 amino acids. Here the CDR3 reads CASSLTSYEQYF. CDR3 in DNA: TGTGCCAGCAGCCTAACATCCTACGAGCAGTACTTC. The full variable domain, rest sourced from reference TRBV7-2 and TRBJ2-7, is GAGVSQSPSNKVTEKGKDVELRCDPISGHTALYWYRQSLGQGLEFLIYFQGNSAPDKSGLPSDRFSAERTGGSVSTLTIQRTQQEDSAVYLCASSLTSYEQYFGPGTRLTVT.

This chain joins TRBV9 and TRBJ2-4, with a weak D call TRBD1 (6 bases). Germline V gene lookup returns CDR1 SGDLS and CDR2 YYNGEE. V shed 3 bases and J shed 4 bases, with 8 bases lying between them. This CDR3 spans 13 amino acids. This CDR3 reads CASSGTAKNIQYF. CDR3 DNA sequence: TGTGCCAGCAGCGGGACAGCTAAAAACATTCAGTACTTC. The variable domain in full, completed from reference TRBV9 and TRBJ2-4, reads DSGVTQTPKHLITATGQRVTLRCSPRSGDLSVYWYQQSLDQGLQFLIQYYNGEERAKGNILERFSAQQFPDLHSELNLSSLELGDSALYFCASSGTAKNIQYFGAGTRLSVL.

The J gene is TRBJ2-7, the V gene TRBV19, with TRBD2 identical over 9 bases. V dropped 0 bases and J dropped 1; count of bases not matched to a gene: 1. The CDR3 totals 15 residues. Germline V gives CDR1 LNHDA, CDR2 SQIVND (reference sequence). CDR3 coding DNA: TGTGCCAGTAGTATAGATCTAGCGGGATCCTACGAGCAGTACTTC. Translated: CASSIDLAGSYEQYF.

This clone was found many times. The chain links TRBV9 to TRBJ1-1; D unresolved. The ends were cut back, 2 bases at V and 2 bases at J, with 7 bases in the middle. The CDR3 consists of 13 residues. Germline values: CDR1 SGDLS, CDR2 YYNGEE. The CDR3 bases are TGTGCCAGCAGCGTTTACCTAAACACTGAAGCTTTCTTT. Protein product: CASSVYLNTEAFF.

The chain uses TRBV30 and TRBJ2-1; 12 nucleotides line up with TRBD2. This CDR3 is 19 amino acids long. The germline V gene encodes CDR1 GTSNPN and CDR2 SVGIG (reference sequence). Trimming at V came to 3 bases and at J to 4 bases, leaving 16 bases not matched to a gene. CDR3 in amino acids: CAWSPGTGLAGGIYNEQFF. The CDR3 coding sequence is TGTGCCTGGAGCCCCGGGACAGGGCTAGCGGGAGGGATATACAATGAGCAGTTCTTC.